The rows below give T cell receptor beta chains drawn from one sample of a study of response to subunit inactivated influenza vaccine. TCRdb used MiXCR to reprocess the RT-PCR reads, holding one entry per CDR3 protein. Of some 180,000 distinct CDR3 sequences in the sample, about a tenth are singletons; the top ten hold about a tenth. The sequences come from non-naive T cells sorted from PBMCs, collected on the day of vaccination. The receptors were gathered from a man aged 45-65 years who received an inactivated influenza vaccine. Each CDR3 is given with its conserved first and last residue. Fields, in order: J gene, V gene, D gene, clone size, CDR3 protein, CDR3 DNA. The D gene is left open where the match is weak. The size field is filled for only some rows; it gives once, few, many or a size class.

TRBJ1-5 | TRBV20-1 | NA | few | CSAALPNSLFQPQHF | TGCAGTGCCGCCCTACCGAACAGTCTTTTTCAGCCCCAGCATTTT
TRBJ2-7 | TRBV7-2 | NA | few | CASSLGSQENYEQYF | TGTGCCAGCAGCTTAGGAAGCCAAGAAAACTACGAGCAGTACTTC
TRBJ2-6 | TRBV7-3 | NA | NA | CASSLIPGTSGANVLTF | TGTGCCAGCAGCTTAATTCCAGGAACCTCTGGGGCCAACGTCCTGACTTTC
TRBJ2-3 | TRBV20-1 | NA | many | CSATGIGDTQYF | TGCAGTGCTACTGGAATAGGAGATACGCAGTATTTT
TRBJ1-1 | TRBV29-1 | NA | many | CSVAKGSTEAFF | TGCAGCGTTGCTAAGGGGAGCACTGAAGCTTTCTTT
TRBJ2-1 | TRBV7-6 | TRBD2 | few | CASSLRTSGGPISYNEQFF | TGTGCCAGCAGCTTAAGAACTAGCGGGGGGCCTATCTCCTACAATGAGCAGTTCTTC
TRBJ1-1 | TRBV23-1 | NA | NA | CASSQSCPGVTEAFF | TGCGCCAGCAGTCAATCGTGTCCAGGGGTTACTGAAGCTTTCTTT
TRBJ1-1 | TRBV5-1 | NA | many | CASRREPGFLEAFF | TGCGCCAGCAGGCGGGAACCAGGATTTCTTGAAGCTTTCTTT
TRBJ2-5 | TRBV28 | TRBD1 | NA | CASSLLGQGQETQYF | TGTGCCAGCAGTTTGTTAGGACAGGGGCAAGAGACCCAGTACTTC
TRBJ2-6 | TRBV7-3 | NA | many | CASSLTVSGANVLTF | TGTGCCAGCAGCTTAACGGTCTCTGGGGCCAACGTCCTGACTTTC
TRBJ2-1 | TRBV2 | TRBD2 | many | CASSPLSGGDLYNEQFF | TGTGCCAGCAGCCCCTTAAGTGGGGGGGATCTTTACAATGAGCAGTTCTTC
TRBJ2-7 | TRBV7-9 | NA | few | CASSLALNRPYEQYF | TGTGCCAGCAGCTTAGCGCTGAACAGGCCGTACGAGCAGTACTTC
TRBJ2-7 | TRBV3-1 | NA | many | CASSQRRDPYEQYF | TGTGCCAGCAGCCAGCGCCGGGACCCCTACGAGCAGTACTTC
TRBJ2-5 | TRBV10-3 | NA | NA | CAISESPEETQYF | TGTGCCATCAGTGAGTCGCCGGAGGAGACCCAGTACTTC
TRBJ2-3 | TRBV20-1 | NA | few | CSPVYTDTQYF | TGCAGCCCCGTCTACACAGATACGCAGTATTTT
TRBJ2-5 | TRBV11-1 | NA | few | CASSSKVGGRAGMETQYF | TGTGCCAGCAGCTCTAAAGTAGGGGGGAGGGCCGGAATGGAGACCCAGTACTTC
TRBJ2-3 | TRBV5-1 | NA | many | CASIATEGGDTQYF | TGCGCCAGCATAGCGACAGAAGGAGGAGATACGCAGTATTTT
TRBJ1-5 | TRBV3-1 | NA | few | CASSFGHGNQPQHF | TGTGCCAGCAGCTTTGGACACGGCAATCAGCCCCAGCATTTT
TRBJ1-4 | TRBV20-1 | NA | many | CSAEGDWVNEKLFF | TGCAGTGCCGAAGGGGATTGGGTTAATGAAAAACTGTTTTTT
TRBJ2-2 | TRBV5-1 | TRBD2 | many | CASSIGGDTGELFF | TGCGCCAGCAGCATCGGGGGGGATACCGGGGAGCTGTTTTTT
TRBJ2-5 | TRBV7-2 | TRBD2 | few | CASSLGGTRRRETQYF | TGTGCCAGCAGCTTAGGGGGGACTAGACGCAGAGAGACCCAGTACTTC
TRBJ1-2 | TRBV28 | TRBD1 | NA | CASSQWRTGMDAGTF | TGTGCCAGCAGTCAATGGAGGACAGGGATGGATGCGGGCACCTTC
TRBJ2-7 | TRBV10-2 | NA | few | CASSDHFSQRTSYEQYF | TGCGCCAGCAGTGACCACTTCTCTCAGCGTACCTCCTACGAGCAGTACTTC
TRBJ1-1 | TRBV7-2 | NA | many | CASSLNVEGAFF | TGTGCCAGCAGCTTAAACGTAGAAGGAGCTTTCTTT
TRBJ2-7 | TRBV12-3/TRBV12-4 | TRBD1 | many | CASSSYKGQAEQYF | TGTGCCAGCAGTTCTTACAAGGGACAGGCCGAGCAGTACTTC
TRBJ2-2 | TRBV27 | TRBD2 | few | CASSLSLWGGRRTGELFF | TGTGCCAGCAGTTTATCTCTTTGGGGGGGTCGTCGTACCGGGGAGCTGTTTTTT
TRBJ1-5 | TRBV19 | NA | NA | CASSIASFSNQPQHF | TGTGCCAGTAGTATTGCATCCTTTAGCAATCAGCCCCAGCATTTT
TRBJ2-2 | TRBV12-3/TRBV12-4 | NA | many | CASSLGATTGELFF | TGTGCCAGCAGTTTAGGAGCGACCACCGGGGAGCTGTTTTTT
TRBJ2-1 | TRBV15 | TRBD2 | few | CATSGRTSGSNNEQFF | TGTGCCACCAGCGGAAGGACTAGCGGGAGTAACAATGAGCAGTTCTTC
TRBJ1-5 | TRBV2 | TRBD1 | few | CASRGDRGDIQPQHF | TGTGCCAGCAGGGGGGACAGGGGGGATATTCAGCCCCAGCATTTT
TRBJ2-1 | TRBV4-3 | TRBD1 | NA | CASSPGQGEKPYNEQFF | TGCGCCAGCAGCCCTGGACAGGGGGAAAAACCCTACAATGAGCAGTTCTTC
TRBJ2-5 | TRBV20-1 | TRBD1 | NA | CSASKGTAQETQYF | TGCAGTGCCAGTAAAGGGACAGCCCAAGAGACCCAGTACTTC
TRBJ1-2 | TRBV5-1 | NA | NA | CASSWRGADYGYTF | TGCGCCAGCAGCTGGAGGGGCGCGGACTATGGCTACACCTTC
TRBJ1-6 | TRBV14 | NA | NA | CASSQDWGTPLHF | TGTGCCAGCAGCCAAGACTGGGGAACACCCCTCCACTTT
TRBJ1-5 | TRBV2 | NA | once | CASTYRFNQPQHF | TGTGCCAGCACTTACCGCTTTAATCAGCCCCAGCATTTT
TRBJ2-7 | TRBV5-6 | NA | once | CASSPGTLYEQYF | TGTGCCAGCAGCCCCGGGACACTCTACGAGCAGTACTTC
TRBJ1-2 | TRBV7-2 | NA | many | CASSVREVSPQAFF | TGTGCCAGCAGCGTACGGGAAGTCAGCCCGCAAGCCTTCTTC
TRBJ2-5 | TRBV11-2 | TRBD2 | NA | CASSLTSGGSQTQYF | TGTGCCAGCAGCCTTACCAGCGGGGGGTCGCAGACCCAGTACTTC
TRBJ2-5 | TRBV5-1 | NA | few | CASSLGVTTETQYF | TGCGCCAGCAGCCTCGGGGTCACTACAGAGACCCAGTACTTC
TRBJ1-4 | TRBV5-1 | TRBD1 | many | CASSLGQGVGNEKLFF | TGCGCCAGCAGCTTGGGACAGGGAGTCGGTAATGAAAAACTGTTTTTT